This paragraph covers one T cell receptor (beta chain) sequence. This sample is drawn from a study of monozygotic twins with inflammatory bowel disease. Reanalyzing the 5' RACE reads, TCRdb keeps one entry per CDR3 protein, without DNA. With roughly 300,000 distinct CDR3 sequences in the sample, the ten largest clones hold over 5.5%. The CDR3 sequence is 14 residues long. The germline V gene encodes CDR1 SGHTA and CDR2 FQGNSA. The clonotype comes from a human donor with ulcerative colitis or Crohn's disease, or a healthy co-twin of an affected twin (not recorded which). The sequenced sample was blood. The chain uses TRBV7-2 and TRBJ2-5; TCRdb's D gene call, TRBD2, goes unchecked for lack of DNA. CDR3 region: CASSGRLIQETQYF.